These 28 T cell receptor beta chains originate from one sample sequenced in a study of blood T cell repertoires in COVID-19. Libraries were prepared by immunoSEQ multiplex PCR; TCRdb keeps only in-frame clonotypes and omits some of them. The data show roughly 150,000 clones, less than 90% seen once. Sequencing was performed on PBMCs or T cells enriched from blood (not recorded which). These receptors originate from a woman aged 50 to 60 who had recovered from COVID-19.

There are a few counts of this clone. V is TRBV2 and J is TRBJ1-1; D is possibly TRBD1 (6 bases). Germline V lookup: CDR1 SNHLY, CDR2 FYNNEI. V was clipped by 8 bases and J by 3 bases, with 7 bases between them. This CDR3 has 11 residues. In nucleotides, the CDR3 is TGTGCCAGCGAGGGGGACACTGAAGCTTTCTTT. Its translation: CASEGDTEAFF.

The chain is built from TRBV5-6 and TRBJ2-7, with D perhaps matching TRBD2 (5 bases). Trimming left V 4 bases short and J 2 bases short, with 13 bases between. CDR1 and CDR2 from the germline V gene are SGHDT and YYEEEE. The CDR3 runs 14 residues. This CDR3 is CASSHGIEAYEQYF. CDR3 DNA sequence: TGTGCCAGCAGCCACGGGATCGAAGCCTACGAGCAGTACTTC.

The chain recombines TRBV13 with TRBJ1-5; D unclear. V lost 5 bases to trimming and J lost 0 bases, with 5 bases between them. Germline assignment: CDR1 PRHDT and CDR2 FYEKMQ (reference sequence). This CDR3 region has 13 residues. DNA of the CDR3: TGTGCCAGCAGCCGTTATAGCAATCAGCCCCAGCATTTT. Amino acids: CASSRYSNQPQHF.

The CDR3 protein is CASSPAGGGQPQHF. The CDR3 coding sequence is TGTGCCAGCTCACCAGCGGGGGGCGGTCAGCCCCAGCATTTT. The chain is built from TRBV18 and TRBJ1-5; the D gene is possibly TRBD1 (6 bases). With 2 bases removed from V and 6 bases from J, the gap between germline ends came to 11 bases. Germline assignment: CDR1 KGHSH and CDR2 LQKENI. The CDR3 spans 14 residues.

The chain couples TRBV27 to TRBJ2-1; 7 bases line up with TRBD1. Germline CDR1 MNHEY, CDR2 SMNVEV (reference sequence). This CDR3 has 15 amino acids. V shed 3 bases and J 2 bases; nucleotides not matched to a gene: 4. CDR3 region: CASSFPDRAYNEQFF. CDR3 coding DNA: TGTGCCAGCAGTTTTCCCGACAGGGCCTACAATGAGCAGTTCTTC.

The genes are TRBV7-2 and TRBJ2-7; D possibly corresponds to TRBD1 (6 bases). Trimming shortened V by 1 base and J by 5 bases, and 9 bases separated the two germline ends. Germline values: CDR1 SGHTA, CDR2 FQGNSA. The CDR3 totals 13 residues. The CDR3 DNA reads TGTGCCAGCAGCTTAGAGACAGGAGACGAGCAGTACTTC. This codes for CASSLETGDEQYF. Full variable domain (missing parts from reference TRBV7-2 and TRBJ2-7): GAGVSQSPSNKVTEKGKDVELRCDPISGHTALYWYRQSLGQGLEFLIYFQGNSAPDKSGLPSDRFSAERTGGSVSTLTIQRTQQEDSAVYLCASSLETGDEQYFGPGTRLTVT.

The rearrangement uses TRBV7-6 and TRBJ2-7, with 11 bases identical to TRBD2. CDR1 is SGHVS and CDR2 is FNYEAQ in the germline V gene. The CDR3 has 15 amino acids. V was clipped by 5 bases and J by 4 bases; unmatched bases: 7. This chain's CDR3 is CASSARTSGLYEQYF. DNA of the CDR3: TGTGCCAGCAGCGCCCGGACTAGCGGGTTGTACGAGCAGTACTTC. Variable domain in full (rest from reference TRBV7-6 and TRBJ2-7): GAGVSQSPRYKVTKRGQDVALRCDPISGHVSLYWYRQALGQGPEFLTYFNYEAQQDKSGLPNDRFSAERPEGSISTLTIQRTEQRDSAMYRCASSARTSGLYEQYFGPGTRLTVT.

The rearrangement links TRBV19 to TRBJ2-7; 11 bases line up with TRBD2. Trimming at V came to 5 bases and at J to 4 bases, leaving 7 bases not matched to a gene. Germline CDR1 reads LNHDA; CDR2 reads SQIVND (reference sequence). CDR3 length: 15 amino acids. The DNA of the CDR3 is TGTGCCAGTAGTCTTAAGGGACTAGCGGATTACGAGCAGTACTTC. Protein product: CASSLKGLADYEQYF.

The V call is TRBV20-1, the J call TRBJ1-6; 8 bases agree with TRBD1. Trimming cost V 3 bases and J 13 bases; bases outside gene matches: 11. The CDR3 covers 14 residues. CDR1 is DFQATT and CDR2 is SNEGSKA in the germline V gene (reference sequence). Here the CDR3 DNA reads TGCAGTGCTAGTTCTTCAGGGCGGACAGGGCCCCTCCACTTT. Its translation is CSASSSGRTGPLHF.

V and J are TRBV4-3 and TRBJ2-3, with D perhaps TRBD2 (7 bases). Germline loops: CDR1 LGHNA, CDR2 YSLEER. The CDR3 covers 15 residues. The V end was cut by 0 bases, the J end by 4 bases, with 11 bases between. CDR3: CASSQDTGGPDTQYF. CDR3 coding DNA: TGCGCCAGCAGCCAAGATACCGGGGGGCCAGATACGCAGTATTTT.

The chain links TRBV9 to TRBJ2-1; 7 positions match TRBD2. This CDR3 spans 15 amino acids. Germline loops: CDR1 SGDLS, CDR2 YYNGEE. V dropped 3 bases and J dropped 10; count of bases not matched to a gene: 13. The CDR3 coding sequence is TGTGCCAGCAGCGCGTCTAGCGGAAATCGCCGCGAGCAGTTCTTC. Translated, it gives CASSASSGNRREQFF.

This rearrangement joins TRBV4-3 to TRBJ1-6, with TRBD1 matching over 7 bases. This CDR3 region has 18 residues. Germline V gene data show CDR1 as LGHNA and CDR2 as YSLEER. J was trimmed by 6 bases and V by 0 bases; bases with no gene match: 11. For the CDR3, the DNA is TGCGCCAGCAGCCAAGAACCAAACTCCGGGACAGCTAATTCACCCCTCCACTTT. This gives the protein CASSQEPNSGTANSPLHF.

V usage is TRBV10-3 and J usage is TRBJ2-7; the match to TRBD1 covers 9 bases. Germline V gives CDR1 ENHRY, CDR2 SYGVKD. The junction had 1 base not matched to a gene; V was cut back by 4 bases and J by 3 bases. The CDR3 runs 13 residues. CDR3 sequence: CAISVGQGYEQYF. The CDR3 nucleotides read TGTGCCATCAGTGTGGGACAGGGCTACGAGCAGTACTTC.

This sequence joins TRBV7-9 and TRBJ1-4, with D uncertain. The CDR3 consists of 11 residues. Germline V gene lookup returns CDR1 SEHNR and CDR2 FQNEAQ (reference sequence). The V gene lost 5 bases and the J gene lost 8 bases, with 6 bases spanning the gap. Here the CDR3 reads CASSLREKLFF. The CDR3 nucleotides read TGTGCCAGCAGCCTGAGAGAAAAACTGTTTTTT.

The CDR3 is CASSPGQPKNIQYF. The CDR3 DNA is TGCGCCAGCAGCCCGGGACAGCCAAAAAACATTCAGTACTTC. The gene calls are TRBV5-1 and TRBJ2-4; 7 bases line up with TRBD1. The germline V gene has CDR1 SGHRS and CDR2 YFSETQ. This CDR3 comprises 14 residues. V shed 4 bases, J shed 4 bases, and the junction held 5 bases outside the gene matches.

The chain has TRBV28 and TRBJ2-1, with 14 bases fitting TRBD2. Germline lookup yields CDR1 MDHEN and CDR2 SYDVKM. With V trimmed by 7 bases and J by 7 bases, 6 bases remained unmatched. This CDR3 spans 15 amino acids. The CDR3 loop is CASIGTSGSGNEQFF. The DNA for the CDR3 is TGTGCCAGCATCGGGACTAGCGGGAGTGGAAATGAGCAGTTCTTC.

This clone appeared a single time. Other DNA sequences within the sample encode an identical CDR3. The V and J genes are TRBV12-3 or TRBV12-4 and TRBJ2-2, with D tentatively TRBD2 (6 bases). The CDR3 contains 13 residues. Trimming left V 3 bases short and J 4 bases short, with 6 bases between. The CDR3 spells CASSLGGTGELFF. The CDR3 nucleotides read TGTGCCAGCAGTTTGGGGGGCACCGGGGAGCTGTTTTTT.

The CDR3 region has the DNA TGTGCCAGCAGCTTAGGTCCGACAGGGCCCTACGAGCAGTACTTC. Protein: CASSLGPTGPYEQYF. J is TRBJ2-7 and V is TRBV7-9; 7 bases agree with TRBD1. Germline V CDR1 and CDR2: SEHNR, FQNEAQ (reference sequence). The CDR3 has 15 residues. V trimming: 1 base; J trimming: 2 bases; junction bases outside the gene matches: 5.

The chain carries TRBV2 and TRBJ1-2; D possibly corresponds to TRBD1 (6 bases). CDR1 is SNHLY and CDR2 is FYNNEI in the germline V gene. Trimming shortened V by 4 bases and J by 4 bases, and 13 bases separated the two germline ends. There are 14 residues in the CDR3. This CDR3 is CASSGGLPGYGYTF. The DNA for the CDR3 is TGTGCCAGCAGTGGGGGGCTCCCGGGCTATGGCTACACCTTC.

Only a few counts were recorded for this clone. The chain is built from TRBV7-2 and TRBJ2-7; tentatively, D is TRBD1 (7 bases). The CDR3 spans 15 residues. The V gene lost 5 bases and the J gene lost 0 bases, with 14 bases spanning the gap. Germline V gene sequence: CDR1 SGHTA, CDR2 FQGNSA. The CDR3 is CASSQAGQNSYEQYF. The CDR3, as DNA: TGTGCCAGCAGCCAGGCGGGACAGAACTCCTACGAGCAGTACTTC.

The chain joins TRBV28 to TRBJ2-7, with TRBD1 as a possible D gene (6 bases). CDR1 is MDHEN, CDR2 SYDVKM, per germline. The CDR3 contains 16 residues. The V gene lost 4 bases and the J gene lost 0 bases, with 16 bases spanning the gap. The CDR3 nucleotides read TGTGCCAGCAGTTCCCCACCTTTACAGGGCTCCTACGAGCAGTACTTC. This gives the protein CASSSPPLQGSYEQYF.

This chain links TRBV7-2 with TRBJ2-5; D might be TRBD2 (6 bases). The CDR3 spans 16 residues. The germline gives CDR1 SGHTA, CDR2 FQGNSA. V lost 2 bases and J lost 2, with 15 bases in between. The CDR3 bases are TGTGCCAGCAGCTTATTAGGCGGAGGGAAGCAAGAGACCCAGTACTTC. Residues: CASSLLGGGKQETQYF.

This clone was counted only a few times. V is TRBV2 and J is TRBJ1-2; 7 nucleotides agree with TRBD1. V gave up 9 bases and J gave up 4 bases; unmatched junction bases: 5. The CDR3 contains 12 residues. Germline CDR1 SNHLY, CDR2 FYNNEI. The CDR3 region is CARGSGGYGYTF. CDR3 DNA: TGTGCCAGAGGGTCAGGGGGCTATGGCTACACCTTC.

This chain joins TRBV6-4 and TRBJ2-5; no firm D call. The CDR3 loop spans 16 amino acids. Germline-derived CDR1 and CDR2 are MRHNA and SNTAGT. V was trimmed by 6 bases and J by 1 base, leaving 18 bases between them. This CDR3 is CASSQPGTDPQETQYF. The DNA of the CDR3 is TGTGCCAGCAGCCAACCGGGTACTGATCCCCAAGAGACCCAGTACTTC.

The table lists this clone with a few counts. The V gene is TRBV4-2, the J gene TRBJ2-3; unclear D gene. Germline V gene lookup returns CDR1 LGHNA and CDR2 YNFKEQ. The ends were cut back, 1 base at V and 0 bases at J, with 8 bases in the middle. This CDR3 contains 15 residues. The CDR3 loop reads CASSQVAASTDTQYF. The DNA of the CDR3 is TGTGCCAGCAGCCAAGTGGCGGCCAGCACAGATACGCAGTATTTT.

This sequence joins TRBV28 and TRBJ2-2, with 7 bases lining up with TRBD2. Germline CDR1 and CDR2: MDHEN and SYDVKM. J was trimmed by 3 bases and V by 6 bases; bases with no gene match: 7. The CDR3 loop spans 15 amino acids. The CDR3 sequence: CASSSRGRHTGELFF. The CDR3 DNA is TGTGCCAGCAGCTCGCGGGGGAGACACACCGGGGAGCTGTTTTTT.

The chain recombines TRBV7-6 with TRBJ2-1, with a weak D call TRBD2 (5 bases). The CDR3 covers 14 residues. Germline assignment: CDR1 SGHVS and CDR2 FNYEAQ. V lost 5 bases, J lost 10 bases, and 18 bases lay in between. The CDR3 region has the DNA TGTGCCAGCAGCGATAGGGCGTGGGAGAGGGAGCAGTTCTTC. This gives the protein CASSDRAWEREQFF.

The chain employs TRBV9 and TRBJ2-5, with 7 bases lining up with TRBD2. Germline V gives CDR1 SGDLS, CDR2 YYNGEE. V gave up 4 bases and J gave up 3 bases; unmatched junction bases: 9. The CDR3 spans 15 residues. The CDR3 loop is CASSPGGGRKETQYF. CDR3 DNA sequence: TGTGCCAGCAGCCCCGGGGGAGGGCGTAAAGAGACCCAGTACTTC.